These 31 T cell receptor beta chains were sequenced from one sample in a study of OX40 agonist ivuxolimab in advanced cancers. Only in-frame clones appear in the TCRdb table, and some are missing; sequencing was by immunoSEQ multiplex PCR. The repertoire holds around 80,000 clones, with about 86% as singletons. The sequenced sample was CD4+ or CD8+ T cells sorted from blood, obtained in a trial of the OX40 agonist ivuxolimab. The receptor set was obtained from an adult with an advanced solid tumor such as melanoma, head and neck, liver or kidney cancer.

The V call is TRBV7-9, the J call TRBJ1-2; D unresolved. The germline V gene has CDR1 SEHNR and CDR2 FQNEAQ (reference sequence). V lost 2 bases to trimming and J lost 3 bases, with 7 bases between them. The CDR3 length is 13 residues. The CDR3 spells CASSLSWDYGYTF. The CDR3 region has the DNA TGTGCCAGCAGCTTATCCTGGGACTATGGCTACACCTTC.

CDR3 amino acids: CASSGRAFDRNEQYF. For the CDR3, the DNA is TGTGCCAGCAGTGGCAGGGCTTTTGATAGGAACGAGCAGTACTTC. The rearrangement uses TRBV2 and TRBJ2-7; TRBD1 is a possible D gene (5 bases). The CDR3 covers 15 residues. Germline values: CDR1 SNHLY, CDR2 FYNNEI. The V and J ends lost 4 bases and 5 bases respectively, with 18 bases between them.

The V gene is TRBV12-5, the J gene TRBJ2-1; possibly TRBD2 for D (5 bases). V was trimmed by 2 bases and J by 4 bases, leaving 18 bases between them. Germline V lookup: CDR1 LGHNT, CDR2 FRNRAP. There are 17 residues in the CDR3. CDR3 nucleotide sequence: TGTGCTAGTGGTTTGCAACGGGGTCTCTTGGATTACAATGAGCAGTTCTTC. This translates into CASGLQRGLLDYNEQFF.

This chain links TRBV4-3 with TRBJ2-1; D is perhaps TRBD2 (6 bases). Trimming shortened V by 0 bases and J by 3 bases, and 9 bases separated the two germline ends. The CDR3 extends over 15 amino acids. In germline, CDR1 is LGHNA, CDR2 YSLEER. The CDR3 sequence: CASSQERGVYNEQFF. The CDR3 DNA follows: TGCGCCAGCAGCCAAGAGCGCGGGGTCTACAATGAGCAGTTCTTC.

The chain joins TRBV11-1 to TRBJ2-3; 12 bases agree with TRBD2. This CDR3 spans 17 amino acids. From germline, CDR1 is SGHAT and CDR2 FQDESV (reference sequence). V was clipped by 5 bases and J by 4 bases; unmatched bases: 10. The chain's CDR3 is CASSEGLAGNRADTQYF. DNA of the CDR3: TGTGCCAGCAGCGAAGGACTAGCGGGAAATAGGGCAGATACGCAGTATTTT.

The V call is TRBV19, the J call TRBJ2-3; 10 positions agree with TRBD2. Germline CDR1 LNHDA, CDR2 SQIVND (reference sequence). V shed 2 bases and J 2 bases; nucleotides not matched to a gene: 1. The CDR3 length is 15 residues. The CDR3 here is CASSITSGITDTQYF. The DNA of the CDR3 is TGTGCCAGTAGTATAACTAGCGGGATCACAGATACGCAGTATTTT.

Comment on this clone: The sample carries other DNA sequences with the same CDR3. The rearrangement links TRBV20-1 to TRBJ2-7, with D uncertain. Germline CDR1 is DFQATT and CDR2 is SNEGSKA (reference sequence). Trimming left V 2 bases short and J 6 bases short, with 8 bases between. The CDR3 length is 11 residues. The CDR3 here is CSARQGREQYF. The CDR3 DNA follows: TGCAGTGCTAGACAAGGTCGCGAGCAGTACTTC.

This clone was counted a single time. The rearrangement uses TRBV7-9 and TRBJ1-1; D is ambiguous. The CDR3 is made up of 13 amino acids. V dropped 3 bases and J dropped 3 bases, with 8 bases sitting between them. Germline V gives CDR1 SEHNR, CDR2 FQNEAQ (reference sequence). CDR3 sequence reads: CASSFVGYTEAFF. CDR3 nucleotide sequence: TGTGCCAGCAGCTTTGTGGGGTACACTGAAGCTTTCTTT.

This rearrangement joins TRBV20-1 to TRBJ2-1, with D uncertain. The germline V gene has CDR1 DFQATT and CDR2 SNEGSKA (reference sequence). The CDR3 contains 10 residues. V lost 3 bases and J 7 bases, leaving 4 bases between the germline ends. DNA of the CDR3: TGCAGTGCTAGTCAGAATGAGCAGTTCTTC. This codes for CSASQNEQFF.

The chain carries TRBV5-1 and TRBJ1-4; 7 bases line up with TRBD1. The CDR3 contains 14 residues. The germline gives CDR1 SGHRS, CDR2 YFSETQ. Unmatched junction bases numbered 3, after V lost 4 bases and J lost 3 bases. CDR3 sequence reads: CASSQQGPNEKLFF. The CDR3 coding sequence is TGCGCCAGCAGCCAACAGGGGCCTAATGAAAAACTGTTTTTT. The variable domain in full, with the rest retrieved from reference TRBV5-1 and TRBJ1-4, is KAGVTQTPRYLIKTRGQQVTLSCSPISGHRSVSWYQQTPGQGLQFLFEYFSETQRNKGNFPGRFSGRQFSNSRSEMNVSTLELGDSALYLCASSQQGPNEKLFFGSGTQLSVL.

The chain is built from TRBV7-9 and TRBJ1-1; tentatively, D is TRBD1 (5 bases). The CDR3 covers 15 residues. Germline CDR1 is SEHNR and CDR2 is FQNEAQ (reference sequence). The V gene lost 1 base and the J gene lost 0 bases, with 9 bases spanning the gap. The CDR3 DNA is TGTGCCAGCAGCTTAGAGTCAGGGATGAACACTGAAGCTTTCTTT. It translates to CASSLESGMNTEAFF.

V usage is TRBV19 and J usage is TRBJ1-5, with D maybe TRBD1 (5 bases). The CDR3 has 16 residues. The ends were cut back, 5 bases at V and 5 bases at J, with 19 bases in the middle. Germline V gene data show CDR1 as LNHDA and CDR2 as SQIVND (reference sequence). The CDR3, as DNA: TGTGCCAGTAGTGCGGATTACGGGGGATGGGATCAGCCCCAGCATTTT. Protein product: CASSADYGGWDQPQHF.

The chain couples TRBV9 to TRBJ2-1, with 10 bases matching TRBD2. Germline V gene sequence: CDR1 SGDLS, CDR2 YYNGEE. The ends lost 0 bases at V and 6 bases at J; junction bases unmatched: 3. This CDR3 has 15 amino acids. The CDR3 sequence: CASSVGIAGGNEQFF. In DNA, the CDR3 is TGTGCCAGCAGCGTAGGGATAGCGGGGGGCAATGAGCAGTTCTTC.

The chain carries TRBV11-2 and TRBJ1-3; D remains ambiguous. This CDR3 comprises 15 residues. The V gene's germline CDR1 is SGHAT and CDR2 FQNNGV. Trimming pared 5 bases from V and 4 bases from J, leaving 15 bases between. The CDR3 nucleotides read TGTGCCAGCAGCCTAAGTGAGACCGCAGGAAACACCATATATTTT. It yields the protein CASSLSETAGNTIYF. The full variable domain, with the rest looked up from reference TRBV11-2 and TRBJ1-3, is EAGVAQSPRYKIIEKRQSVAFWCNPISGHATLYWYQQILGQGPKLLIQFQNNGVVDDSQLPKDRFSAERLKGVDSTLKIQPAKLEDSAVYLCASSLSETAGNTIYFGEGSWLTVV.

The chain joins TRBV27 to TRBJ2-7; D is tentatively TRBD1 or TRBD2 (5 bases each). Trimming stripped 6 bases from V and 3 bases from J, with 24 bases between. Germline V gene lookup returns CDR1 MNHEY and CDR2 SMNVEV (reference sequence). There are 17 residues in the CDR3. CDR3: CASRRNSGPSESYEQYF. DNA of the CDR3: TGTGCCAGCAGACGCAACTCGGGACCCTCGGAAAGCTACGAGCAGTACTTC.

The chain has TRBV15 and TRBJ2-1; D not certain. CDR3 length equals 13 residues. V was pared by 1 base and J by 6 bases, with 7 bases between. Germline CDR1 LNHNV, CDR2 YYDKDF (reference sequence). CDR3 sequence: CATSRADVNEQFF. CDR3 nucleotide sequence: TGTGCCACCAGCAGAGCTGACGTCAATGAGCAGTTCTTC. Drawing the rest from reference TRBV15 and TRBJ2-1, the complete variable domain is DAMVIQNPRYQVTQFGKPVTLSCSQTLNHNVMYWYQQKSSQAPKLLFHYYDKDFNNEADTPDNFQSRRPNTSFCFLDIRSPGLGDTAMYLCATSRADVNEQFFGPGTRLTVL.

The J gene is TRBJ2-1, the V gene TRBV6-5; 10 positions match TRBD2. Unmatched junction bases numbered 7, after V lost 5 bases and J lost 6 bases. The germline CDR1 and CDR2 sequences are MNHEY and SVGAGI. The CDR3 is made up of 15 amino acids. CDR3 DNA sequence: TGTGCCAGCAGTAGGTCTAGCGGGAGTGCCAATGAGCAGTTCTTC. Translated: CASSRSSGSANEQFF.

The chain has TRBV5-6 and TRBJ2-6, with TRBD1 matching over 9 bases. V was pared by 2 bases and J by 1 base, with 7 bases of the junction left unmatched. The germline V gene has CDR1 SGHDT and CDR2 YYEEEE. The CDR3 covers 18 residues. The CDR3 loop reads CASSFFGQGNSGANVLTF. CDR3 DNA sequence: TGTGCCAGCAGCTTCTTCGGACAGGGGAATTCTGGGGCCAACGTCCTGACTTTC.

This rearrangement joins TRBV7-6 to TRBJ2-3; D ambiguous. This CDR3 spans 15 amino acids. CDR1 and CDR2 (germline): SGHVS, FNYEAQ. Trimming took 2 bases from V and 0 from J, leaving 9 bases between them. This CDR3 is CASSLTRQSTDTQYF. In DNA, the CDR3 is TGTGCCAGCAGCTTAACGCGACAAAGCACAGATACGCAGTATTTT.

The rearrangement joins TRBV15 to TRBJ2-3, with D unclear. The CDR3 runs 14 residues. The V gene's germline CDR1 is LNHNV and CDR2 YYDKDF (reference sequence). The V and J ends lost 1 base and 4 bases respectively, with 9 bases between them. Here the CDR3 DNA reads TGTGCCACCAGCAGAGCTCGTCGACCAGATACGCAGTATTTT. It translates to CATSRARRPDTQYF.

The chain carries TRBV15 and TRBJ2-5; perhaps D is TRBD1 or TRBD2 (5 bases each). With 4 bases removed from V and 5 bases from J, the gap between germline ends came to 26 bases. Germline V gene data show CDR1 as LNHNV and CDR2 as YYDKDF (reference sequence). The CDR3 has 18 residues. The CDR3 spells CATSTSLGPSISRETQYF. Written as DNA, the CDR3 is TGTGCCACCAGCACGAGCCTGGGACCTTCCATTTCAAGGGAGACCCAGTACTTC.

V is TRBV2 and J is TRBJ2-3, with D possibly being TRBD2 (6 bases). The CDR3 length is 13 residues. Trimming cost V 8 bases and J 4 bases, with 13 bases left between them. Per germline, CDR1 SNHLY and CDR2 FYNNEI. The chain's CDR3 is CASRLGSPDTQYF. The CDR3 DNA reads TGTGCCAGCCGACTAGGCTCTCCAGATACGCAGTATTTT.

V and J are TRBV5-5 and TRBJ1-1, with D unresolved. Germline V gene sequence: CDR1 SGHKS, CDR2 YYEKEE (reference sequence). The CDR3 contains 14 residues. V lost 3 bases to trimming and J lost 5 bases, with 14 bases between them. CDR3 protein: CASSWTGGPTEAFF. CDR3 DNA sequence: TGTGCCAGCAGCTGGACGGGAGGACCGACTGAAGCTTTCTTT.

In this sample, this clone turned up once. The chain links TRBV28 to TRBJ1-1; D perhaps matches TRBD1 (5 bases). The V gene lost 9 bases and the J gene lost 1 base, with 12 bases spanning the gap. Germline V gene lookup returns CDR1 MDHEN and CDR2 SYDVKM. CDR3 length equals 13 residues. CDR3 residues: CASGGSGNTEAFF. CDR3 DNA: TGTGCCAGTGGGGGATCGGGGAACACTGAAGCTTTCTTT.

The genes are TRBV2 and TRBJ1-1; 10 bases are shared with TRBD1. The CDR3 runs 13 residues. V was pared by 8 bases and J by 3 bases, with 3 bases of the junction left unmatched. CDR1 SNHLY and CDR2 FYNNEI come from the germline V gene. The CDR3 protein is CASRTGGYTEAFF. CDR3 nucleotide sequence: TGTGCCAGCCGGACAGGGGGGTACACTGAAGCTTTCTTT.

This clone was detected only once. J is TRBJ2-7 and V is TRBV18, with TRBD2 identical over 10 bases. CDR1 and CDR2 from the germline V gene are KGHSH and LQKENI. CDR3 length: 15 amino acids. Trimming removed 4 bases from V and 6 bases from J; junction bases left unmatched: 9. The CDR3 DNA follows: TGTGCCAGCTCACAGCGGGAGGGATTTTCTTCCGAGCAGTACTTC. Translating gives CASSQREGFSSEQYF.

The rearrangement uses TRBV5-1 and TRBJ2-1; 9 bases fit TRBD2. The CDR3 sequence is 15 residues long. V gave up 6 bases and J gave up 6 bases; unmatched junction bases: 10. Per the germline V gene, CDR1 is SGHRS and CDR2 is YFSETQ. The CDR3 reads CASTGIAGVFNEQFF. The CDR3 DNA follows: TGCGCCAGCACCGGAATAGCGGGAGTCTTCAATGAGCAGTTCTTC.

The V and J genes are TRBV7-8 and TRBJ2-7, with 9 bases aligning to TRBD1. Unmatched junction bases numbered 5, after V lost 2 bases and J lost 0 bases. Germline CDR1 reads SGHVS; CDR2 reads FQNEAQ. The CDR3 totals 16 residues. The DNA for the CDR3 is TGTGCCAGCAGCTTAAGGGACAGGGTATACTCCTACGAGCAGTACTTC. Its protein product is CASSLRDRVYSYEQYF.

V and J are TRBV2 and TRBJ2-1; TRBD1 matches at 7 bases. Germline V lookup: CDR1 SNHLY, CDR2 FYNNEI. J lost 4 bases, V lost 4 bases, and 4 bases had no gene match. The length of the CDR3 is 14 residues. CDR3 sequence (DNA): TGTGCCAGCAGTGCGGGACAGAGGTACAATGAGCAGTTCTTC. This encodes CASSAGQRYNEQFF.

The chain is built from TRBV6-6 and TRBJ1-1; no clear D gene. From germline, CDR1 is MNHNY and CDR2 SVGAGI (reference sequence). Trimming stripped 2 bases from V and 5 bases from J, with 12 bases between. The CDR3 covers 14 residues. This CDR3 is CASSYQDLGTEAFF. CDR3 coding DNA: TGTGCCAGCAGTTACCAGGACCTGGGGACTGAAGCTTTCTTT.

The chain's CDR3 is CASTFGGTARSYEQYF. The CDR3 coding sequence is TGCGCCAGCACCTTTGGCGGGACGGCCCGCTCCTACGAGCAGTACTTC. This sequence joins TRBV5-1 and TRBJ2-7; possible D gene TRBD2, 6 bases. The V gene lost 6 bases and the J gene lost 0 bases, with 19 bases spanning the gap. Germline V gives CDR1 SGHRS, CDR2 YFSETQ. The CDR3 contains 16 residues.